This TCR beta chain emerged from a study of blood T cell repertoires in COVID-19. Study summary: Spain, Italy and the United States supplied samples that represented acute and convalescent COVID-19. From T cells, B-cell-depleted T cells, or PBMCs came the material, which was cDNA or gDNA.

Germline-derived CDR1 and CDR2 are SSHAT and FNYEAQ (reference sequence). V was clipped by 2 bases and J by 6 bases; unmatched bases: 8. The CDR3 extends over 16 amino acids. Authors' data handling: The authors estimated nucleated cell counts from reference gene primer amplification. Method: immunoSEQ multiplex PCR; TCRdb's copy keeps in-frame clones and lacks some. D and trimming were read from the DNA, whereas the V and J calls and clone size are those reported in that table. The sample comprises fewer than 80,000 clones, more than 65% of which are singletons, and 4% to 5.5% rests with the top ten.

The rearrangement joins TRBV7-7 to TRBJ2-5; 11 bases map to TRBD1. The sequenced sample was peripheral blood. This TCR was sampled from a human donor in a cohort sampled during active COVID-19. Here the CDR3 reads CASSLTGTGGMKTQYF. The CDR3 nucleotides read TGTGCCAGCAGCTTAACCGGGACAGGGGGTATGAAGACCCAGTACTTC.